Sequencing of this TCR beta chain was carried out in a study of T cell repertoires in cytomegalovirus infection (dated by TCRdb to the late 2010s). Some background on the complete study: Alongside well-studied HLA-B-restricted epitopes, the peptide stimulations were aimed at recently identified HLA-C-restricted CMV epitopes, whose presentation resists viral immunomodulation. Because public TCR beta signatures pointed to carriage of CMV infection together with the matching HLA type, the HLA type of each donor mattered for the analysis.

Note on this clonotype: Which antigen it targets is not known. No much larger clone is present one base from it, and per-base qualities are unavailable.

Read against the paper, the sample's treatment or condition label means: in vitro stimulation with specific CMV peptide epitopes to enrich CMV-specific T cells. General conclusions and limits of the study: In both this cohort and an independent roughly 400-donor cohort, the cumulative frequency of public TCR beta family members distinguished carriers of CMV infection plus the relevant HLA type. The ex vivo response was dominated by HLA-C-restricted CMV-specific TCR beta clonotypes, which also provided the single most frequent clonotype in two of eight donors.

Trimming leaves V shorter by 1 base and J shorter by 2 bases, with the junction holding 10 bases beyond the gene matches. The germline V gene (reference sequence) yields DFQATT for CDR1 and SNEGSKA for CDR2. From the cysteine through the phenylalanine, the CDR3 covers 16 amino acids. Of all the DNA, just the CDR3 is kept, 48 bases in frame from base 1. The sample was run on an Illumina HiSeq 1500. TCRdb cleaned the public reads at Q25 with fastp, built clones with MiXCR and kept in-frame beta chains. For every CDR3 protein sequence, its rows merge into one entry that carries the most common genes and DNA. Here the sample has approximately 910,000 distinct CDR3 sequences; less than 40% occur a single time. In total, the top ten clones hold roughly 13% of the sample.

The TCR originated in a human donor in good health (CMV status not recorded). Some clones in this sample may be carry-over from other donors' samples. This receptor chain uses TRBV20-1 and TRBJ1-1, and 7 junctional nucleotides match TRBD1. The sequencing used cultured CD8+ T cells from PBMCs, collected from culture after CMV antigen stimulation. The DNA is as follows: TGCAGTGCTAGAGGGGAGAGCAGGGGGAGCAACACTGAAGCTTTCTTT. Its protein reads: CSARGESRGSNTEAFF.